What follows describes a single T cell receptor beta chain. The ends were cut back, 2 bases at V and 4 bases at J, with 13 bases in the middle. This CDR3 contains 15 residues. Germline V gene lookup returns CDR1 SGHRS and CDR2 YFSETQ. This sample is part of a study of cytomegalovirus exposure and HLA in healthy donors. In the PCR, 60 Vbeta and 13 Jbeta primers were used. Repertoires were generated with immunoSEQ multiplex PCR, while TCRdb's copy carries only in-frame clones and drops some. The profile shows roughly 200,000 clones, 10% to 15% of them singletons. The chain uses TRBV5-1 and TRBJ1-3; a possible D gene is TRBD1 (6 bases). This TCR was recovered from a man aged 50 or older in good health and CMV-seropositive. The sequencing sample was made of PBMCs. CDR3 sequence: CASSLGGALGNTIYF. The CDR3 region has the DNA TGCGCCAGCAGCTTAGGGGGGGCACTAGGAAACACCATATATTTT.